Listed here are 2 T cell receptor beta chains from one sample, sequenced in a study of blood T cell repertoires in COVID-19. Profiling relied on immunoSEQ multiplex PCR, and the TCRdb table lists in-frame clones only, not all of them. The sample includes about 130,000 clones, around 81% seen only once; the top ten take about a tenth. Sequencing was performed on peripheral blood. The source is a human donor in a cohort sampled during active COVID-19.

The chain employs TRBV7-9 and TRBJ2-7; D is tentatively TRBD1 or TRBD2 (6 bases each). From germline, CDR1 is SEHNR and CDR2 FQNEAQ (reference sequence). Trimming removed 5 bases from V and 2 bases from J, with 13 bases in between. The CDR3 covers 14 residues. The DNA for the CDR3 is TGTGCCAGCAGCAAAGGGGGGCCCCCCTACGAGCAGTACTTC. Encoded protein: CASSKGGPPYEQYF.

The CDR3 DNA reads TGTGCCAGCGAGAGCGGGGGGGCCCAGGATGAGCAGTTCTTC. Residues: CASESGGAQDEQFF. The rearrangement uses TRBV6-5 and TRBJ2-1; TRBD2 matches at 10 bases. Germline V gene sequence: CDR1 MNHEY, CDR2 SVGAGI. CDR3 length: 14 residues. Trimming removed 8 bases from V and 8 bases from J; junction bases left unmatched: 9.